What follows are 4 T cell receptor beta chains derived from one specimen sequenced in a study of blood T cell repertoires in COVID-19. Profiling relied on immunoSEQ multiplex PCR, and the TCRdb table lists in-frame clones only, not all of them. The sample holds around 140,000 clones, over 80% seen once. Sequencing used PBMCs or T cells enriched from blood (not recorded which). These receptors were collected from a man aged 60 to 75 who had recovered from COVID-19.

J is TRBJ1-5 and V is TRBV24-1, with D perhaps TRBD1 (6 bases). CDR3 length: 13 amino acids. Looked up from germline, CDR1 is KGHDR and CDR2 is SFDVKD. Trimming stripped 3 bases from V and 4 bases from J, with 6 bases between. In DNA form, the CDR3 reads TGTGCCACCAGTGATACAGGGAATCAGCCCCAGCATTTT. Translation: CATSDTGNQPQHF.

This clone was counted between two and nine times. The rearrangement joins TRBV5-1 to TRBJ2-1; perhaps TRBD1 as D (5 bases). The length of the CDR3 is 14 residues. Germline CDR1 and CDR2: SGHRS and YFSETQ. The V end lost 2 bases, the J end lost 6 bases, and 12 bases lay between the germline ends. CDR3 protein: CASSFQGAGNEQFF. For the CDR3, the DNA is TGCGCCAGCAGCTTTCAGGGCGCAGGCAATGAGCAGTTCTTC.

This clone was recorded only once. The rearrangement uses TRBV10-1 and TRBJ2-1; 8 bases are a match to TRBD2. CDR1 and CDR2 (germline): WNHNN, SYGVQD (reference sequence). V was pared by 0 bases and J by 3 bases, with 4 bases of the junction left unmatched. This CDR3 spans 16 amino acids. CDR3 loop: CASSESIGGVYNEQFF. As DNA, the CDR3 is TGCGCCAGCAGTGAGTCGATCGGGGGGGTCTACAATGAGCAGTTCTTC.

The chain uses TRBV7-9 and TRBJ1-1, with D perhaps TRBD1 (6 bases). Germline lookup yields CDR1 SEHNR and CDR2 FQNEAQ (reference sequence). The V gene lost 7 bases and the J gene lost 2 bases, with 14 bases spanning the gap. The CDR3 length is 14 residues. In DNA form, the CDR3 reads TGTGCCAGCAAGCCGGGGGGGACAAACACTGAAGCTTTCTTT. The encoded protein is CASKPGGTNTEAFF. Complete variable domain (other parts from reference TRBV7-9 and TRBJ1-1): DTGVSQNPRHKITKRGQNVTFRCDPISEHNRLYWYRQTLGQGPEFLTYFQNEAQLEKSRLLSDRFSAERPKGSFSTLEIQRTEQGDSAMYLCASKPGGTNTEAFFGQGTRLTVV.